The T cell receptor beta chain described here comes from a study of T cell responses to AZD1222 COVID-19 vaccine (dated by TCRdb to about 2021). About the full investigation: AZD1222 recipients with second doses at about 4 weeks or about 12 weeks were pooled, because spike-specific TCR depth and breadth did not differ between schedules. Trial participants were enrolled by age into 18-55, 56-69 and 70-plus year subgroups, with approximately 150, 30 and 60 TCR-sequenced participants respectively. A total of over 230 trial participants underwent TCR sequencing, of whom roughly 210 received two doses of AZD1222 and about 25 received two doses of the MenACWY control vaccine. The full study reports these points: Epitopes outside the regions mutated in the B.1.351 and B.1.1.7 variants were reportedly recognized by nearly half of the unique spike-specific TCRs. CD4 TCRs associated with the vaccine covered the entire spike protein, and the dominant responses were in regions 160-218 and 743-854. No day 14 peak-response samples were available, so repertoires were characterized only after the peak T cell response. Participants were mostly white British, with more females than males. The authors suggested clonal diversity may have been underestimated. A significant rise in spike-specific TCR breadth and depth was observed after two AZD1222 doses relative to day 0 and relative to MenACWY recipients. In the small 56-69-year group, the increase in depth fell short of significance, most likely because of low power. Only 5 to 7 AZD1222 recipients were SARS-CoV-2 seropositive at baseline, limiting conclusions about previously exposed vaccinees.

About this clone itself: Its antigen is not yet known. Per-base qualities were not stored, and no clone one base away is much larger.

The CDR3 regions of human TCRbeta chains were subjected to immunosequencing. For the original study's pipeline: TCRs in the repertoires were compared against a reference library of SARS-CoV-2-specific TCRs that had been generated with the MIRA antigen-specificity platform. Breadth was defined as the fraction of unique TCRs that were SARS-CoV-2-associated, and depth was defined as the fraction of total T cells that were SARS-CoV-2-associated. Using the MIRA data, each spike-specific TCR was assigned both to the spike region to which the TCR was reactive and to a CD4 or CD8 class. Log10-transformed breadth and depth values were compared by one-way ANOVA with Sidak's multiple comparisons tests. What TCRdb holds here is the immuneACCESS table cut down to in-frame rearrangements. Part of the clones is not present; checked against another copy, under half of the missing clones reflect an unresolved V gene, and the others are unexplained. Clonal size and the V and J genes are those of that table, whereas D and trimming came from the DNA. This sample gives about 62,000 clones in total; 76% of them show up just once. The leading ten clones occupy about 14% of the sample.

V trim: 5 bases; J trim: 0 bases; unmatched bases: 3. From the germline V gene, CDR1 is SGHNT and CDR2 is YENEEA. Including cysteine and phenylalanine, the CDR3 has 14 amino acids. The entry retains the CDR3 DNA only, 42 bases that are in frame from base 1. The time point label of this sample denotes: baseline before first vaccination. Samples from vaccinated people were obtained from the UK trials COV001 and COV002, which included a single-blind randomized controlled phase 2/3 trial of AZD1222 (ChAdOx1 nCoV-19) in healthy adults. Trial participant PBMC samples were collected at day 0 and day 28 after the second dose for TCRbeta chain sequencing.

The rearrangement joined TRBV11-3 to TRBJ2-5; 7 bases in the junction line up with TRBD2. This clonotype originated in an adult in good health. The sequences come from peripheral blood, collected on day 0 of AZD1222 vaccination. The nucleotide sequence is given as TGTGCCAGCAGCCCGCGGGGGAACCAAGAGACCCAGTACTTC. It translates as CASSPRGNQETQYF.